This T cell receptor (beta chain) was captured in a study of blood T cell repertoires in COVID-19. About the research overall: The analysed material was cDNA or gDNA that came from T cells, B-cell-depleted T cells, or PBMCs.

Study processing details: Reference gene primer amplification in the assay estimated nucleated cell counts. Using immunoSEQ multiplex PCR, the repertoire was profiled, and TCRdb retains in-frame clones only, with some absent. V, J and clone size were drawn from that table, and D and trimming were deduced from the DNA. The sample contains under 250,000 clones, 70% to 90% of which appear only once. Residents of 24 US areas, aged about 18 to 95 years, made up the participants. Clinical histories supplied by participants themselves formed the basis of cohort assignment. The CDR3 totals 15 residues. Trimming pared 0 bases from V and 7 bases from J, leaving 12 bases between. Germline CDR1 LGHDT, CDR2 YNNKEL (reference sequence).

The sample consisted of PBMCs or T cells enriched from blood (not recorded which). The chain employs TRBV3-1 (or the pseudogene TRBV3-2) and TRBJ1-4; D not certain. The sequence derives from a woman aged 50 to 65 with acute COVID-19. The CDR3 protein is CASSQDGGSGEKLFF. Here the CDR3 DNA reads TGTGCCAGCAGCCAAGATGGAGGGTCCGGTGAAAAACTGTTTTTT.